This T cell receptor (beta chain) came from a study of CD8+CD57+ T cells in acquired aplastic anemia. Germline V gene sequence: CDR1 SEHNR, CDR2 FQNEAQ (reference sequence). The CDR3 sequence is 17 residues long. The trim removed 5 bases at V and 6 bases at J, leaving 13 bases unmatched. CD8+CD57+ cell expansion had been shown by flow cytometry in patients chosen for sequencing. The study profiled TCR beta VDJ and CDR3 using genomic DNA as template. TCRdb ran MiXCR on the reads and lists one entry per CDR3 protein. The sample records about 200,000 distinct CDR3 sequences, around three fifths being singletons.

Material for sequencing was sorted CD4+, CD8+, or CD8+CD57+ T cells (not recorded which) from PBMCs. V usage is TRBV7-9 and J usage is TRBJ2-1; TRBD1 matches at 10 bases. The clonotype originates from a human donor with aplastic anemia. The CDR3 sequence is CASSQVGQGGSFNEQFF. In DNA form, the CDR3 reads TGTGCCAGCAGCCAAGTCGGACAGGGGGGCTCGTTCAATGAGCAGTTCTTC.